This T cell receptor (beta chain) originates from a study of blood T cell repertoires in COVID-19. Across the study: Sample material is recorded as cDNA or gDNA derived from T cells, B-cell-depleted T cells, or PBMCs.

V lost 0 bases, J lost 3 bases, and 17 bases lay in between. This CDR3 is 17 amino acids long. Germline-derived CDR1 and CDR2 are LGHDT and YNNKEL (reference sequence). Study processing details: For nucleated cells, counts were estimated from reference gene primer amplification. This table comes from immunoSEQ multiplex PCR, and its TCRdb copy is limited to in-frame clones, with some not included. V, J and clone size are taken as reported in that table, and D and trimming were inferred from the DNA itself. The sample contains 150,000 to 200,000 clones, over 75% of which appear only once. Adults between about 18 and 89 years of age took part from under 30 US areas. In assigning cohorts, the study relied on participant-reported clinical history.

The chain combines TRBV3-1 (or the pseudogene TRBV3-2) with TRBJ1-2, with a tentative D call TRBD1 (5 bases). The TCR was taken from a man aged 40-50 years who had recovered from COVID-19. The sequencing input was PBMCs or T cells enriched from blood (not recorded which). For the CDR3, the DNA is TGTGCCAGCAGCCAAGATCTGGAGGGGATCCTGCACTATGGCTACACCTTC. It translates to CASSQDLEGILHYGYTF.